The source of this T cell receptor beta chain is a study of Graves' ophthalmopathy and Graves' hyperthyroidism. There are a few counts of this clonotype. Using RNA transcripts, the TCR beta CDR3 regions were amplified. Second-round multiplex PCR followed a first-round RT-PCR using HTBI primers. One entry per CDR3 protein results from TCRdb running MiXCR on the multiplex PCR reads. Among hundreds of thousands of distinct CDR3 sequences listed, 40% to 50% were seen once. Per the germline V gene, CDR1 is SNHLY and CDR2 is FYNNEI. Between the trimmed V and J ends, which lost 7 bases and 8 bases, there was a span of 17 bases. CDR3 length equals 13 residues.

Sequences were obtained from peripheral blood. V usage is TRBV2 and J usage is TRBJ1-2, with no clear D. This sequence originates from an adult man with Graves' ophthalmopathy. The CDR3 loop reads CASTERAPVGYTF. The CDR3 nucleotides read TGTGCCAGCACCGAGCGGGCGCCTGTGGGCTACACCTTC.